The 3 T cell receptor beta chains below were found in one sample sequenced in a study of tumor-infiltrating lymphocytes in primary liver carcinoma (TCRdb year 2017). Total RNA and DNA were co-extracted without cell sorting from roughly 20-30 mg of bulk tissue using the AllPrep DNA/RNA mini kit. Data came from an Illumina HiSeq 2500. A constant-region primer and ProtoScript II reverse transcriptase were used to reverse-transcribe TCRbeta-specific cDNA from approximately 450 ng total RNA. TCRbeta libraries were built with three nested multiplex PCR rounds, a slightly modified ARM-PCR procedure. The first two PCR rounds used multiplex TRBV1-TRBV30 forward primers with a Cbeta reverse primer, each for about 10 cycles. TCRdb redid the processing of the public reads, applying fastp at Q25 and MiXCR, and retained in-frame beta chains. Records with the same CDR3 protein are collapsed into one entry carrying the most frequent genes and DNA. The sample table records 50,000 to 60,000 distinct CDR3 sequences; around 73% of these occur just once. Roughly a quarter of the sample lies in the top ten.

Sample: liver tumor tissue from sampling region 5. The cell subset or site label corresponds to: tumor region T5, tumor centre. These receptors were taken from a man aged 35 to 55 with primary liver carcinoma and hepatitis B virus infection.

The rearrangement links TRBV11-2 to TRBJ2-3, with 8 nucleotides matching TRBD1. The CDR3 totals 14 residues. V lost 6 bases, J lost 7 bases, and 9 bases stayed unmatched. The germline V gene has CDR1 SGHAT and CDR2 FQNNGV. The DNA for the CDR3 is TGTGCCAGCAGGCTGGACAGGGTAGCATATACGCAGTATTTT. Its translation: CASRLDRVAYTQYF.

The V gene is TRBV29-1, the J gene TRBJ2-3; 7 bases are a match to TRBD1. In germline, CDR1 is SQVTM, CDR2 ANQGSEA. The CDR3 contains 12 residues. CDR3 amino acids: CSVGAKGAMQYF. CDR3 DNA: TGCAGTGTCGGTGCCAAGGGGGCTATGCAGTATTTT.

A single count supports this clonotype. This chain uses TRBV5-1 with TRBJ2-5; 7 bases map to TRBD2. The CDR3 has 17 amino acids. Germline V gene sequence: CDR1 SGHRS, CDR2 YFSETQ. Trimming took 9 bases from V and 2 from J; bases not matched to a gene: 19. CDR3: CANSSYGLAGEQETQYF. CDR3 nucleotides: TGCGCCAATAGCTCCTACGGACTTGCGGGAGAGCAAGAGACCCAGTACTTC.